The present T cell receptor (beta chain) was sequenced within a study of response to subunit inactivated influenza vaccine. For this clonotype: Antigen unknown.

The study's findings and limits: The authors suggested that few new T cells are recruited per seasonal influenza vaccination.

Germline CDR1 is MNHEY and CDR2 is SMNVEV (reference sequence). The CDR3 length is 13 residues. Trimming removed 2 bases at V and 5 bases at J, with 7 bases between. One entry per CDR3 protein, called by TCRdb with MiXCR from the RT-PCR reads. In the table there are about 160,000 distinct CDR3 sequences, around 9.9% of which are singletons. The source of this sequence is a man aged 50-60 years who received an inactivated influenza vaccine. The sequences come from non-naive T cells sorted from PBMCs, collected more than 35 days after vaccination. The chain carries TRBV27 and TRBJ2-1; unclear D gene. The CDR3 sequence is CASSLSQDNEQFF. The CDR3 DNA follows: TGTGCCAGCAGTTTAAGTCAGGACAATGAGCAGTTCTTC.